The entry below gives a single TCR beta chain sequence along with its context. The antigen remains unidentified. One junction end does not reproduce the germline sequence, and a read error may be involved. The treatment is: roughly 10-day PBMC culture with coronavirus spike peptide pools or control peptides (ViraFEST assay). Upon completion of roughly ten days of culture, CD4+ T cells were isolated via negative selection. The data were obtained in a study of vaccination and CD4 T cells after COVID-19. Looking at the study overall: Either a CEFX pool, an HIV-1 Nef pool, or no peptide was added to control cultures. Whole-study findings and limits: Looking at convalescent patients, a median about 86% of reactive clones were present only post-vaccination. Median SARS-CoV-2-reactive clonotypes rose from approximately 23 to 38, not significantly.

The CDR3 sequence is 10 residues long. Germline V gene lookup returns CDR1 SGHVT and CDR2 SQSDAQ. Sequencing of DNA taken from cultured CD4+ T cells relied on the Oncomine TCR Beta short-read assay. Via MiXCR, TCRdb re-called the PCR reads, giving one row per CDR3 protein. The sample has some 14,000 distinct CDR3 sequences; about 24% are singletons. The rearrangement links TRBV7-4 to TRBJ2-7; 9 bases map to TRBD1. The input for sequencing was CD4+ T cells from blood, cultured in vitro, taken after SARS-CoV-2 vaccination. This TCR was recovered from a human donor who had recovered from COVID-19. The CDR3 region has the DNA TGCGGGACAGGGAACTACGAGCAGTACTTC. As protein: CGTGNYEQYF.